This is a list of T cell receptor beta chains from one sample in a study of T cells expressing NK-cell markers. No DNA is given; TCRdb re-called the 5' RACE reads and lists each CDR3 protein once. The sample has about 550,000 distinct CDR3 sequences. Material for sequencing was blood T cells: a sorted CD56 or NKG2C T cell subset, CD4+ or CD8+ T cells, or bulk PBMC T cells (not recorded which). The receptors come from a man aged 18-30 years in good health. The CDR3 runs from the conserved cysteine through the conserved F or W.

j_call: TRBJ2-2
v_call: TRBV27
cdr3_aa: CASSLWSRGRSTGELFF

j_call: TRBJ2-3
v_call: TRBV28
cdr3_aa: CASRGDSSTDTQYF

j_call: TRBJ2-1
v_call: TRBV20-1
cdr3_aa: CSAPGLAGGPGISSYNEQFF

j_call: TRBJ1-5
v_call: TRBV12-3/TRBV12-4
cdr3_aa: CASSGGNQPQHF

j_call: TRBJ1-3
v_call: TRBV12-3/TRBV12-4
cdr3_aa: CASSATGSGNTIYF

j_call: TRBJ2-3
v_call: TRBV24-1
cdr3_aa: CATSDAPDGWTTDTQYF

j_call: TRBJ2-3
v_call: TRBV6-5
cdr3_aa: CASRPTLDTQYF

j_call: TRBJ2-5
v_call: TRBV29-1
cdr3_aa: CSVEGTEYQETQYF

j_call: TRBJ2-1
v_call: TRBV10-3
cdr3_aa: CAISESTQGAKGQFF

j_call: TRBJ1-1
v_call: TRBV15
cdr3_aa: CATSRDGTENTEAFF

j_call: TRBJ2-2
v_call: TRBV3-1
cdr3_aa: CASSPRAAGELFF

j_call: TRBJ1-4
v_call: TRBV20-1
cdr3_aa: CSAKEGSTNEKLFF

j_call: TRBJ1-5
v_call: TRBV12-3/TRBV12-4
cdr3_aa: CASSWGGGQPQHF

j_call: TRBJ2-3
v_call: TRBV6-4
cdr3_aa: CASSDSGGTGGTDTQYF

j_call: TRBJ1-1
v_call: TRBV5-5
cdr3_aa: CASSLVKGSPLSTEAFF

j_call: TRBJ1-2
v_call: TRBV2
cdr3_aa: CASSEGQDYGYTF

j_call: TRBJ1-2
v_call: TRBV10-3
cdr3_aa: CASEQGAGGYTF

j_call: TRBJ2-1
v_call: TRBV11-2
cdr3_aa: CASSLLLGLAGGLNEQFF

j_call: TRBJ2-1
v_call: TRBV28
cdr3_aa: CASSFGDRGINEQFF

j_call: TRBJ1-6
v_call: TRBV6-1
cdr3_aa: CASSEQDYNSPLHF

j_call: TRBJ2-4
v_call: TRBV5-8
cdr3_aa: CASTRPGLRGNIQYF